The following is a TCR beta chain sequence with its context. The sample belongs to a study of blood T cell repertoires in COVID-19. About the research overall: Sites in the United States, Italy and Spain provided acute and convalescent COVID-19 samples. PBMCs, B-cell-depleted T cells, or T cells provided the cDNA or gDNA that made up the material.

Original methodology: Reference gene primer amplification yielded estimated nucleated cell counts. Here immunoSEQ multiplex PCR was the method, and the copy in TCRdb shows in-frame clones only, minus some. V and J calls and clone size are those listed in that table; D and trimming were worked out from the DNA. The repertoire holds about 90,000 clones, with roughly nine tenths as singletons. The CDR3 extends over 17 amino acids. V lost 1 base to trimming and J lost 2 bases, with 14 bases between them. The germline V gene has CDR1 KGHDR and CDR2 SFDVKD. This chain connects TRBV24-1 to TRBJ1-5; TRBD1 might be the D (5 bases). Sequencing was performed on peripheral blood. This TCR was recovered from a human donor with active COVID-19. The donor label of this sample is uncertain. CDR3 in amino acids: CATSDFFRARGNQPQHF. The CDR3 DNA reads TGTGCCACCAGTGATTTTTTCAGGGCCAGGGGCAATCAGCCCCAGCATTTT.